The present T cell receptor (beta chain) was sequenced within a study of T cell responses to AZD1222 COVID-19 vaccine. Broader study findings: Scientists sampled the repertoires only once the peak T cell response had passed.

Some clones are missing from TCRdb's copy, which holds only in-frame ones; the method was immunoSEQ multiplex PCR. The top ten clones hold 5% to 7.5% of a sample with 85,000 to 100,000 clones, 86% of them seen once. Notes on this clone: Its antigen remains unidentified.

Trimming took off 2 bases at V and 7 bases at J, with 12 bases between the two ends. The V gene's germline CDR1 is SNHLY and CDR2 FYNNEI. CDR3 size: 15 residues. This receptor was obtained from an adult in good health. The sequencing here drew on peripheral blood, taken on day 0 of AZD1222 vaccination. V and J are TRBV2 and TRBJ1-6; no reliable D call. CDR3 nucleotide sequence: TGTGCCAGCAGTGAAAGGGTGGGGAGAAATTCACCCCTCCACTTT. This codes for CASSERVGRNSPLHF.